This record looks at one T cell receptor beta chain sequence and its context. Its antigen is as yet unknown. The data were produced by immunoSEQ multiplex PCR, yet TCRdb's version contains in-frame clones alone and is incomplete. The sample carries 300,000 to 400,000 clones, 75% to 90% recorded once. CDR3 size: 15 residues. CDR1 and CDR2 (germline): MGHRA, YSYEKL. V lost 2 bases, J lost 1 base, and 11 bases lay in between. The data derive from a study of cytomegalovirus exposure and HLA in healthy donors. Study as a whole: It was reported in a later analysis that the 90 to 150 validation repertoires used the same platform as the 550 to 850 first-cohort repertoires. General observations from the study: It was about 150 TCR beta chains that were listed as cytomegalovirus-associated.

Separate from the approximately 670-subject first cohort was the approximately 120-subject validation cohort, to which the donors belonged. Source material: PBMCs. This receptor was taken from a woman between 18 and 29 years old in good health and CMV-seronegative. The chain uses TRBV4-1 and TRBJ1-1; a possible D gene is TRBD1 (6 bases). CDR3 DNA sequence: TGCGCCAGCAGCCAACTACAGGGCCAGAACACTGAAGCTTTCTTT. Its translation is CASSQLQGQNTEAFF.